The 10 T cell receptor beta chains presented below share a single source sample, sequenced in a study of control samples from healthy donors and cancer patients. Clones were sequenced by immunoSEQ multiplex PCR, and TCRdb holds only the in-frame ones, with some missing. The table shows under 70,000 clones, with approximately 86% occurring only once. Sequenced sample: blood. These receptors were obtained from a man aged 50-59 years in good health.

V and J are TRBV9 and TRBJ2-2; D may be TRBD1 (5 bases). V was trimmed by 0 bases and J by 7 bases, leaving 13 bases between them. This CDR3 has 15 amino acids. CDR1 and CDR2 (germline): SGDLS, YYNGEE. The CDR3 spells CASSVERGSGGELFF. CDR3 nucleotides: TGTGCCAGCAGCGTAGAAAGGGGAAGTGGCGGGGAGCTGTTTTTT.

J is TRBJ1-4 and V is TRBV18, with 9 bases that match TRBD1. The J segment lost 7 bases and the V segment lost 3 bases, leaving 9 bases of the junction unmatched. The CDR3 is 16 amino acids. Per the germline V gene, CDR1 is KGHSH and CDR2 is LQKENI. In DNA form, the CDR3 reads TGTGCCAGCTCACCGTGGAGGACAGGGGAGGGTGAAAAACTGTTTTTT. It yields the protein CASSPWRTGEGEKLFF.

J is TRBJ1-6 and V is TRBV15, with no clear D. Looked up from germline, CDR1 is LNHNV and CDR2 is YYDKDF (reference sequence). The V end was cut by 4 bases, the J end by 5 bases, with 12 bases between. CDR3 length: 15 residues. As DNA, the CDR3 is TGTGCCACCAGCACAGGCCAGGAGGATAATTCACCCCTCCACTTT. It encodes CATSTGQEDNSPLHF.

The rearrangement links TRBV5-1 to TRBJ2-1, with TRBD2 identical over 8 bases. V was pared by 5 bases and J by 6 bases, with 4 bases of the junction left unmatched. The germline V gene has CDR1 SGHRS and CDR2 YFSETQ. CDR3 size: 13 residues. CDR3 region: CASRAGGGNEQFF. The CDR3 bases are TGCGCCAGCAGGGCGGGGGGCGGCAATGAGCAGTTCTTC.

V gene TRBV30 combines with J gene TRBJ1-5, with D perhaps TRBD1 (5 bases). Per the germline V gene, CDR1 is GTSNPN and CDR2 is SVGIG (reference sequence). V was trimmed by 2 bases and J by 4 bases, leaving 9 bases between them. The CDR3 spans 13 residues. CDR3 sequence reads: CAWSIRQNQPQHF. The CDR3 nucleotides read TGTGCCTGGAGTATAAGACAGAATCAGCCCCAGCATTTT.

The genes are TRBV11-3 and TRBJ2-5; D possibly corresponds to TRBD2 (6 bases). Germline lookup yields CDR1 SGHNT and CDR2 YENEEA. The CDR3 extends over 17 amino acids. The ends were cut back, 1 base at V and 5 bases at J, with 20 bases in the middle. Here the CDR3 reads CASSLAPPRLVPETQYF. Here the CDR3 DNA reads TGTGCCAGCAGCTTAGCCCCTCCCAGACTAGTTCCGGAGACCCAGTACTTC. Supplemented by reference TRBV11-3 and TRBJ2-5, the full variable domain reads EAGVVQSPRYKIIEKKQPVAFWCNPISGHNTLYWYLQNLGQGPELLIRYENEEAVDDSQLPKDRFSAERLKGVDSTLKIQPAELGDSAVYLCASSLAPPRLVPETQYFGPGTRLLVL.

The chain links TRBV11-3 to TRBJ2-1, with 7 positions matching TRBD2. The CDR3 is 14 residues long. The V gene's germline CDR1 is SGHNT and CDR2 YENEEA. Trimming removed 6 bases from V and 3 bases from J; junction bases left unmatched: 5. CDR3 bases: TGTGCCAGCAGTGCGGGAGATATCTACAATGAGCAGTTCTTC. Residues: CASSAGDIYNEQFF.

This clone appeared a single time. The gene calls are TRBV28 and TRBJ1-3; possibly TRBD1 for D (6 bases). From germline, CDR1 is MDHEN and CDR2 SYDVKM. V gave up 0 bases and J gave up 1 base, with 10 bases separating them. CDR3 length: 16 amino acids. The DNA of the CDR3 is TGTGCCAGCAGTTTATGGGGGGGCGCTTCTGGAAACACCATATATTTT. This gives the protein CASSLWGGASGNTIYF.

The chain recombines TRBV4-3 with TRBJ2-4; D is uncertain. With 0 bases removed from V and 6 bases from J, the gap between germline ends came to 9 bases. This CDR3 spans 14 amino acids. Germline V lookup: CDR1 LGHNA, CDR2 YSLEER. For the CDR3, the DNA is TGCGCCAGCAGCCAAGATGCCCCCGGAAACATTCAGTACTTC. It is translated as CASSQDAPGNIQYF.

This clone was observed a few times. J is TRBJ1-2 and V is TRBV24-1; D gene uncertain. This CDR3 comprises 14 residues. Trimming shortened V by 3 bases and J by 4 bases, and 11 bases separated the two germline ends. CDR1 and CDR2 from the germline V gene are KGHDR and SFDVKD. The CDR3 sequence: CATSDDGLGYGYTF. CDR3 coding DNA: TGTGCCACCAGTGATGACGGGCTTGGCTATGGCTACACCTTC.